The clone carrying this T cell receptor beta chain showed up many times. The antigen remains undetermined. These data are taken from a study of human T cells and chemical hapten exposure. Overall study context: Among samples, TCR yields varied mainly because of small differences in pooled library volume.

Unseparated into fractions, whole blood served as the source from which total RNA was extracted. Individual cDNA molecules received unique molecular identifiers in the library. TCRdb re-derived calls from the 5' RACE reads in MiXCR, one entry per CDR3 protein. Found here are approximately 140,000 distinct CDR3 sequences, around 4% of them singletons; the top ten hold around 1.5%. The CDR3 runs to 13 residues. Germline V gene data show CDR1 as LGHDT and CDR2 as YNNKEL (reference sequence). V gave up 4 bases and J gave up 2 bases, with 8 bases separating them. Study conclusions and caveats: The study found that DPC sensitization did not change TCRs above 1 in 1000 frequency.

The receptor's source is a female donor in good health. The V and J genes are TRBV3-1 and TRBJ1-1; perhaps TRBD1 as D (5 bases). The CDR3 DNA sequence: TGTGCCAGCAGCCGGACAATTAACACTGAAGCTTTCTTT. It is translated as CASSRTINTEAFF.